The 27 T cell receptor beta chains given below trace back to one sample, sequenced in a study of blood T cell repertoires in COVID-19. The data were produced by immunoSEQ multiplex PCR, yet TCRdb's version contains in-frame clones alone and is incomplete. The sample includes over 100,000 clones, 75% to 90% of them seen just once. Sample: peripheral blood. The receptor set was obtained from a woman aged 70 to 79 with acute or convalescent COVID-19.

This clone was counted a few times. The V and J genes are TRBV27 and TRBJ1-5; 7 bases are a match to TRBD1. Germline V lookup: CDR1 MNHEY, CDR2 SMNVEV (reference sequence). The V and J ends lost 5 bases and 1 base, in that order; junction bases with no gene match: 5. The CDR3 contains 15 residues. The CDR3 protein is CASSLEGASNQPQHF. The CDR3, as DNA: TGTGCCAGCAGTCTCGAGGGGGCCAGCAATCAGCCCCAGCATTTT.

This clone was detected only once. The rearrangement joins TRBV30 to TRBJ1-4; D remains unclear. Germline V gene sequence: CDR1 GTSNPN, CDR2 SVGIG (reference sequence). V was pared by 4 bases and J by 4 bases, with 19 bases between. CDR3 size: 16 residues. CDR3 region: CAWNLGRADFNEKLFF. CDR3 nucleotides: TGTGCCTGGAACTTAGGGAGGGCAGACTTTAATGAAAAACTGTTTTTT.

This clone has only a few counts. The chain combines TRBV5-1 with TRBJ2-4; 9 bases align to TRBD1. V lost 4 bases and J lost 7; bases outside the gene matches: 9. CDR1 is SGHRS, CDR2 YFSETQ, per germline. The CDR3 length is 15 residues. The CDR3 DNA reads TGCGCCAGCAGCCGCTCGGGACAGGGAGACAACATTCAGTACTTC. Translation: CASSRSGQGDNIQYF.

V and J are TRBV6-5 and TRBJ2-7; D may be TRBD2 (5 bases). The germline V and J ends were trimmed by 0 bases and 6 bases, with 15 bases remaining between them. CDR1 is MNHEY and CDR2 is SVGAGI in the germline V gene. The CDR3 has 15 amino acids. The CDR3 bases are TGTGCCAGCAGTTACTCGGGCTTAAGGGCGGGCGAGCAGTACTTC. This gives the protein CASSYSGLRAGEQYF.

This clone was picked up a small number of times. This chain connects TRBV5-4 to TRBJ1-1; D is uncertain. Germline V CDR1 and CDR2: SGHNT, YYREEE (reference sequence). V gave up 5 bases and J gave up 4 bases, with 15 bases separating them. This CDR3 has 14 residues. In DNA form, the CDR3 reads TGTGCCAGCAGTCCTTACGGGGTAGGCACTGAAGCTTTCTTT. This sequence encodes CASSPYGVGTEAFF.

This rearrangement joins TRBV6-1 to TRBJ1-1; 9 nucleotides align to TRBD1. After removal of 1 base from V and 3 bases from J, the junction contained 3 bases not matched to a gene. The CDR3 is 15 amino acids. Germline CDR1 MNHNS, CDR2 SASEGT. Here the CDR3 DNA reads TGTGCCAGCAGTGAAGAACAGGGGGCTTACACTGAAGCTTTCTTT. It yields the protein CASSEEQGAYTEAFF.

V usage is TRBV6-1 and J usage is TRBJ1-2; 7 bases fit TRBD1. This CDR3 contains 13 residues. V shed 1 base, J shed 7 bases, and the junction held 3 bases outside the gene matches. The germline V gene has CDR1 MNHNS and CDR2 SASEGT. CDR3 DNA sequence: TGTGCCAGCAGTGAAGGGGGACAGATTGGCTACACCTTC. Encoded protein: CASSEGGQIGYTF.

This sequence joins TRBV24-1 and TRBJ2-1; 10 nucleotides align to TRBD1. CDR3 length equals 19 residues. V was pared by 6 bases and J by 4 bases, with 17 bases of the junction left unmatched. Germline loops: CDR1 KGHDR, CDR2 SFDVKD. The chain's CDR3 is CATSKSNWDRGRGYNEQFF. As DNA, the CDR3 is TGTGCCACCAGTAAATCAAATTGGGACAGGGGCAGAGGGTACAATGAGCAGTTCTTC.

The chain uses TRBV9 and TRBJ2-2; 8 bases map to TRBD2. Germline-derived CDR1 and CDR2 are SGDLS and YYNGEE. This CDR3 is 15 amino acids long. J gave up 8 bases and V 0 bases, and 6 bases lay outside the gene matches. CDR3 nucleotide sequence: TGTGCCAGCAGCGTAGGACGAGCGGGAGTTGGGGAGCTGTTTTTT. Translation: CASSVGRAGVGELFF.

V usage is TRBV7-3 and J usage is TRBJ2-7; a weak D match, TRBD2 (6 bases). Trimming stripped 0 bases from V and 7 bases from J, with 10 bases between. This CDR3 has 13 amino acids. Germline V gene sequence: CDR1 SGHTA, CDR2 FQGTGA. The DNA for the CDR3 is TGTGCCAGCAGCTTAACGCGTCTAGCGGAGCAGTACTTC. Protein: CASSLTRLAEQYF.

In this sample, this clone turned up a few times. V usage is TRBV2 and J usage is TRBJ2-5; 10 bases fit TRBD2. Trimming cost V 5 bases and J 4 bases; bases outside gene matches: 7. The CDR3 contains 15 residues. The germline V gene has CDR1 SNHLY and CDR2 FYNNEI. In nucleotides, the CDR3 is TGTGCCAGCAGTCTAGCGGGAGTTAGTCGAGAGACCCAGTACTTC. It translates to CASSLAGVSRETQYF.

The chain employs TRBV19 and TRBJ2-5, with 8 bases matching TRBD2. This CDR3 spans 15 amino acids. Looked up from germline, CDR1 is LNHDA and CDR2 is SQIVND (reference sequence). With 5 bases clipped from V and 7 bases from J, the junction kept 12 bases outside the gene matches. In nucleotides, the CDR3 is TGTGCCAGTAGTGCCGCGACTAGCGCGGTTGGGACCCAGTACTTC. Its translation: CASSAATSAVGTQYF.

The rearrangement links TRBV3-1 (or the pseudogene TRBV3-2) to TRBJ1-6; D not certain. The V gene's germline CDR1 is LGHDT and CDR2 YNNKEL (reference sequence). V lost 2 bases and J lost 7, with 12 bases in between. The CDR3 loop spans 15 amino acids. CDR3 coding DNA: TGTGCCAGCAGCCAATCCCAACTACCGAATTCACCCCTCCACTTT. Its translation: CASSQSQLPNSPLHF.

The chain is built from TRBV6-1 and TRBJ1-5, with 8 nucleotides matching TRBD1. The CDR3 length is 14 residues. Germline CDR1 reads MNHNS; CDR2 reads SASEGT. V lost 1 base, J lost 8 bases, and 4 bases stayed unmatched. The chain's CDR3 is CASSEGQGRKPQHF. The CDR3 region has the DNA TGTGCCAGCAGTGAAGGACAGGGGAGGAAGCCCCAGCATTTT.

The rearrangement uses TRBV5-1 and TRBJ1-2, with D possibly matching TRBD1 (6 bases). This CDR3 region has 17 residues. Germline CDR1 and CDR2: SGHRS and YFSETQ. Deletions cut 4 bases from V and 1 base from J, with 20 bases between. The CDR3 DNA reads as TGCGCCAGCAGCCTCATTAGCGGGACACCCAATAACTATGGCTACACCTTC. Protein: CASSLISGTPNNYGYTF.

This clone was picked up a small number of times. The same CDR3 also results from other DNA sequences found in this sample. The chain uses TRBV3-1 (or the pseudogene TRBV3-2) and TRBJ1-6; 11 bases match TRBD1. Germline CDR1 reads LGHDT; CDR2 reads YNNKEL (reference sequence). V was clipped by 1 base and J by 7 bases; unmatched bases: 3. This CDR3 region has 16 residues. CDR3 sequence (DNA): TGTGCCAGCAGCCAAGTCAGGGACAGGGGGAATTCACCCCTCCACTTT. Translating gives CASSQVRDRGNSPLHF.

This rearrangement joins TRBV19 to TRBJ2-5, with D possibly TRBD1 on 7 matching bases. Germline CDR1 and CDR2: LNHDA and SQIVND (reference sequence). V gave up 6 bases and J gave up 3 bases, with 11 bases separating them. This CDR3 is 13 amino acids long. The CDR3 protein is CASRRDSEETQYF. The CDR3 coding sequence is TGTGCCAGTAGGCGGGACAGTGAAGAGACCCAGTACTTC.

The genes are TRBV6-5 and TRBJ1-2; 10 bases agree with TRBD1. Per the germline V gene, CDR1 is MNHEY and CDR2 is SVGAGI. The junction had 5 bases not matched to a gene; V was cut back by 2 bases and J by 5 bases. The CDR3 contains 15 residues. The CDR3 region is CASSYRGTGDYGYTF. CDR3 nucleotides: TGTGCCAGCAGTTACAGGGGGACAGGGGATTATGGCTACACCTTC.

This clone was seen a few times. The chain is built from TRBV27 and TRBJ2-2; 8 positions agree with TRBD1. The CDR3 runs to 15 residues. Unmatched junction bases numbered 8, after V lost 6 bases and J lost 5 bases. Per germline, CDR1 MNHEY and CDR2 SMNVEV (reference sequence). DNA for the CDR3: TGTGCCAGCAGACTCCAGGGGGCGAGGACCGGGGAGCTGTTTTTT. This encodes CASRLQGARTGELFF.

V and J are TRBV4-1 and TRBJ1-4; 8 bases line up with TRBD1. In germline, CDR1 is MGHRA, CDR2 YSYEKL. The V gene end was trimmed by 1 base and the J gene end by 6 bases; junction bases not matched to a gene: 7. The CDR3 sequence is 16 residues long. The CDR3 DNA follows: TGCGCCAGCAGCCAAGTTTTCGCCAGGGGGCATGAAAAACTGTTTTTT. Translated, it gives CASSQVFARGHEKLFF.

The V call is TRBV25-1, the J call TRBJ2-1, with 12 nucleotides matching TRBD2. CDR1 is MGHDK and CDR2 is SYGVNS in the germline V gene. The CDR3 covers 12 residues. The ends lost 4 bases at V and 15 bases at J; junction bases unmatched: 4. CDR3 protein: CASSGTSGNGFF. The CDR3 bases are TGTGCCAGCAGTGGGACTAGCGGGAACGGGTTCTTC.

The chain combines TRBV11-3 with TRBJ2-5; 9 positions agree with TRBD1. V dropped 4 bases and J dropped 7; count of bases not matched to a gene: 7. Germline CDR1 SGHNT, CDR2 YENEEA. The CDR3 consists of 14 residues. The CDR3 here is CASSSGQGRVTQYF. CDR3 nucleotide sequence: TGTGCCAGCAGCTCGGGACAGGGAAGGGTGACCCAGTACTTC.

The chain recombines TRBV29-1 with TRBJ2-7, with D perhaps matching TRBD1 (6 bases). CDR3 length: 14 residues. Per germline, CDR1 SQVTM and CDR2 ANQGSEA. V dropped 0 bases and J dropped 1 base, with 10 bases sitting between them. The DNA for the CDR3 is TGCAGCGTTGAAGACGACAGGAGTTCCTACGAGCAGTACTTC. It is translated as CSVEDDRSSYEQYF.

J is TRBJ2-3 and V is TRBV5-6, with 12 bases fitting TRBD2. Germline assignment: CDR1 SGHDT and CDR2 YYEEEE. This CDR3 has 16 residues. The ends lost 4 bases at V and 5 bases at J; junction bases unmatched: 8. The CDR3 loop reads CASSPTSSGGGDTQYF. CDR3 in DNA: TGTGCCAGCAGCCCCACATCTAGCGGGGGGGGAGATACGCAGTATTTT.

V and J are TRBV6-1 and TRBJ2-1; the match to TRBD2 covers 11 bases. J was trimmed by 7 bases and V by 1 base; bases with no gene match: 3. Germline CDR1 MNHNS, CDR2 SASEGT. The length of the CDR3 is 15 residues. The DNA for the CDR3 is TGTGCCAGCAGTGAAGTGATAGCGGGAGGGAATGAGCAGTTCTTC. It codes for CASSEVIAGGNEQFF.

This clone was detected once. This chain uses TRBV30 with TRBJ1-2; D gene uncertain. CDR1 and CDR2 from the germline V gene are GTSNPN and SVGIG (reference sequence). The CDR3 is 14 amino acids. V was pared by 0 bases and J by 2 bases, with 10 bases between. This CDR3 is CAWSVRGLNYGYTF. The CDR3 DNA reads as TGTGCCTGGAGTGTAAGAGGGCTCAACTATGGCTACACCTTC.

The V gene is TRBV29-1, the J gene TRBJ2-1, with 7 bases fitting TRBD1. CDR1 is SQVTM and CDR2 is ANQGSEA in the germline V gene. With 6 bases clipped from V and 11 bases from J, the junction kept 10 bases outside the gene matches. The CDR3 loop spans 12 amino acids. CDR3 amino acids: CSVRTGAGQQFF. The CDR3, as DNA: TGCAGCGTCCGAACAGGGGCTGGTCAGCAGTTCTTC.